This T cell receptor (beta chain) came from a study of blood T cell repertoires in COVID-19. Background on the study: Specimens from acute and convalescent COVID-19 originated in the United States, Italy and Spain. T cells, B-cell-depleted T cells, or PBMCs supplied cDNA or gDNA.

As handled by the study authors: Amplification with reference gene primers provided the estimates of nucleated cell counts. The method was immunoSEQ multiplex PCR; TCRdb's version includes in-frame clones alone and lacks a portion of them. That table furnishes V, J and clone size, whereas the DNA furnished D and trimming. The sample shows roughly 120,000 clones, around 79% of them seen only once. Germline V gene data show CDR1 as SGHVS and CDR2 as FQNEAQ. The V and J ends lost 3 bases and 2 bases respectively, with 10 bases between them. The CDR3 runs 14 residues. Sequencing was performed on peripheral blood. This sequence joins TRBV7-8 and TRBJ2-5; weak D call: TRBD2 (6 bases). The receptor was derived from a man over 45 with acute or convalescent COVID-19. CDR3 amino acids: CASSFGTVQETQYF. The CDR3 coding sequence is TGTGCCAGCAGCTTCGGGACTGTTCAAGAGACCCAGTACTTC.